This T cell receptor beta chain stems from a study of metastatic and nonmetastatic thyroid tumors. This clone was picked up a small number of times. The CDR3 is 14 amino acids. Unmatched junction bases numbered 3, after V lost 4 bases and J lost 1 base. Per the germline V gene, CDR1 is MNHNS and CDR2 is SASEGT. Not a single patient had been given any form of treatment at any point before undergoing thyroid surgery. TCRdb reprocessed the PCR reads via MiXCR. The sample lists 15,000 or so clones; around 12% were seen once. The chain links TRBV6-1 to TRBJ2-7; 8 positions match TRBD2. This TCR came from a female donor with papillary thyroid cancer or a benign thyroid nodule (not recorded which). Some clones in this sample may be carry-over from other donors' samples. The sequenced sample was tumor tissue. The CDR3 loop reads CASSVLAESYEQYF. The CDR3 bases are TGTGCCAGCAGTGTACTAGCGGAATCCTACGAGCAGTACTTC.